Presented here are 22 T cell receptor beta chains from one specimen sequenced in a study of blood T cell repertoires in COVID-19. TCRdb's copy holds only in-frame clones and misses some; the assay was immunoSEQ multiplex PCR. The sample holds some 200,000 clones, about 82% seen once. Sequenced material: peripheral blood. The receptors were sampled from a man aged 60 to 75 with COVID-19, enrolled during active disease.

V is TRBV28 and J is TRBJ1-5; D remains unclear. This CDR3 is built from 11 residues. V was trimmed by 8 bases and J by 7 bases, leaving 9 bases between them. The germline V gene encodes CDR1 MDHEN and CDR2 SYDVKM. CDR3 amino acids: CASRGRQPQHF. In DNA form, the CDR3 reads TGTGCCAGCCGGGGTCGGCAGCCCCAGCATTTT.

The chain has TRBV25-1 and TRBJ1-6; 7 bases agree with TRBD1. The CDR3 extends over 14 amino acids. CDR1 and CDR2 (germline): MGHDK, SYGVNS. V shed 4 bases and J 7 bases; nucleotides not matched to a gene: 4. CDR3 loop: CASSAGTANSPLHF. The CDR3 region has the DNA TGTGCCAGCAGTGCCGGGACAGCGAATTCACCCCTCCACTTT.

The V and J genes are TRBV27 and TRBJ2-1; 7 bases line up with TRBD1. The germline V gene has CDR1 MNHEY and CDR2 SMNVEV (reference sequence). The CDR3 extends over 16 amino acids. After removal of 7 bases from V and 0 bases from J, the junction contained 9 bases not matched to a gene. This CDR3 is CASIGPGQISYNEQFF. The CDR3 DNA sequence: TGTGCCAGCATTGGGCCGGGACAGATCTCCTACAATGAGCAGTTCTTC.

This chain links TRBV5-1 with TRBJ2-1, with 8 bases lining up with TRBD1. V shed 2 bases, J shed 4 bases, and the junction held 5 bases outside the gene matches. The CDR3 extends over 15 amino acids. From germline, CDR1 is SGHRS and CDR2 YFSETQ. The CDR3 DNA reads as TGCGCCAGCAGCTTACGGACAGGGCGGTACAATGAGCAGTTCTTC. It specifies CASSLRTGRYNEQFF. The full variable domain, completed using reference TRBV5-1 and TRBJ2-1, is KAGVTQTPRYLIKTRGQQVTLSCSPISGHRSVSWYQQTPGQGLQFLFEYFSETQRNKGNFPGRFSGRQFSNSRSEMNVSTLELGDSALYLCASSLRTGRYNEQFFGPGTRLTVL.

The gene calls are TRBV19 and TRBJ1-5; possible D gene TRBD1, 5 bases. V was trimmed by 0 bases and J by 0 bases, leaving 9 bases between them. CDR3 size: 16 residues. Germline lookup yields CDR1 LNHDA and CDR2 SQIVND (reference sequence). For the CDR3, the DNA is TGTGCCAGTAGTATAGAGGCGACAGTTAGCAATCAGCCCCAGCATTTT. The encoded protein is CASSIEATVSNQPQHF. Filled out from reference TRBV19 and TRBJ1-5, the complete variable domain reads DGGITQSPKYLFRKEGQNVTLSCEQNLNHDAMYWYRQDPGQGLRLIYYSQIVNDFQKGDIAEGYSVSREKKESFPLTVTSAQKNPTAFYLCASSIEATVSNQPQHFGDGTRLSIL.

The chain couples TRBV7-2 to TRBJ2-3, with D possibly TRBD1 on 5 matching bases. Trimming removed 5 bases at V and 2 bases at J, with 11 bases between. Germline V CDR1 and CDR2: SGHTA, FQGNSA. The CDR3 length is 14 residues. CDR3 DNA: TGTGCCAGCAGCCCTCAGGGATACACAGATACGCAGTATTTT. Protein sequence: CASSPQGYTDTQYF.

The rearrangement links TRBV11-2 to TRBJ2-7; 8 nucleotides align to TRBD1. The length of the CDR3 is 16 residues. V lost 3 bases, J lost 5 bases, and 12 bases stayed unmatched. Germline lookup yields CDR1 SGHAT and CDR2 FQNNGV. CDR3 bases: TGTGCCAGCAGCTTTCTCGAGAGACAGGGGATTCACGAGCAGTACTTC. Translation: CASSFLERQGIHEQYF.

The gene calls are TRBV27 and TRBJ1-5, with 7 bases identical to TRBD1. The germline V gene has CDR1 MNHEY and CDR2 SMNVEV (reference sequence). V was clipped by 4 bases and J by 2 bases; unmatched bases: 8. The CDR3 spans 16 residues. The CDR3 DNA follows: TGTGCCAGCAGTTGGGCAGGGGGGATTGGCAATCAGCCCCAGCATTTT. This encodes CASSWAGGIGNQPQHF.

This CDR3 reads CATSRRGTSYNEQFF. The CDR3 DNA sequence: TGTGCCACCAGCCGCCGTGGGACATCCTACAATGAGCAGTTCTTC. V gene TRBV24-1 combines with J gene TRBJ2-1; possibly TRBD1 for D (6 bases). In germline, CDR1 is KGHDR, CDR2 SFDVKD. The CDR3 sequence is 15 residues long. V shed 7 bases and J shed 1 base, with 13 bases lying between them.

The chain combines TRBV6-2 or TRBV6-3 with TRBJ1-5, with a weak D call TRBD1 (6 bases). V was cut by 2 bases and J by 4 bases, with 12 bases left in between. Germline V gene data show CDR1 as MNHEY and CDR2 as SVGEGT. This CDR3 region has 15 residues. CDR3 sequence reads: CASSYRGASNQPQHF. CDR3 bases: TGTGCCAGCAGTTACCGGGGGGCGTCAAATCAGCCCCAGCATTTT.

V and J are TRBV11-2 and TRBJ1-6; a possible D gene is TRBD1 (6 bases). The CDR3 runs to 15 residues. Germline V gene data show CDR1 as SGHAT and CDR2 as FQNNGV. V was trimmed by 5 bases and J by 6 bases, leaving 14 bases between them. CDR3 DNA sequence: TGTGCCAGCAGCGCCCGGACAGCTATTAATTCACCCCTCCACTTT. It codes for CASSARTAINSPLHF.

J is TRBJ2-7 and V is TRBV5-4, with D tentatively TRBD1 (5 bases). V was clipped by 1 base and J by 2 bases, with 10 bases between them. Germline V gene data show CDR1 as SGHNT and CDR2 as YYREEE (reference sequence). The length of the CDR3 is 14 residues. The CDR3 nucleotides are TGTGCCAGCAGCTTGAGGGGCCCCGCCTACGAGCAGTACTTC. It translates to CASSLRGPAYEQYF.

The chain is built from TRBV6-2 or TRBV6-3 and TRBJ1-5; TRBD1 agrees at 8 bases. Trimming removed 5 bases from V and 10 bases from J; junction bases left unmatched: 10. In germline, CDR1 is MNHEY, CDR2 SVGEGT. This CDR3 comprises 14 residues. This CDR3 is CASSRGQGGYPQHF. CDR3 sequence (DNA): TGTGCCAGCAGTCGAGGACAGGGAGGGTATCCCCAGCATTTT.

The sample holds one count of this clone. The chain is built from TRBV9 and TRBJ2-7; 13 nucleotides agree with TRBD2. Germline CDR1 and CDR2: SGDLS and YYNGEE. V was clipped by 3 bases and J by 4 bases; unmatched bases: 7. The CDR3 runs 16 residues. DNA for the CDR3: TGTGCCAGCAGCGCCACCGGGACTAGCGGGGTTTACGAGCAGTACTTC. Amino acids: CASSATGTSGVYEQYF.

J is TRBJ2-1 and V is TRBV4-2; 9 nucleotides line up with TRBD1. V lost 4 bases, J lost 7 bases, and 5 bases stayed unmatched. This CDR3 contains 14 residues. CDR1 and CDR2 (germline): LGHNA, YNFKEQ. Written as DNA, the CDR3 is TGTGCCAGCAGCCCCGGGACAGGGCCAAATGAGCAGTTCTTC. Translation gives CASSPGTGPNEQFF.

The rearrangement joins TRBV29-1 to TRBJ1-1; possibly TRBD1 for D (5 bases). V was cut by 2 bases and J by 7 bases, with 17 bases left in between. Per the germline V gene, CDR1 is SQVTM and CDR2 is ANQGSEA. The CDR3 spans 14 residues. The CDR3 DNA follows: TGCAGCGTTGAAATGGCCCCCGGGGGGGGTGAAGCTTTCTTT. This encodes CSVEMAPGGGEAFF. The whole variable domain, remainder taken from reference TRBV29-1 and TRBJ1-1, is SAVISQKPSRDICQRGTSLTIQCQVDSQVTMMFWYRQQPGQSLTLIATANQGSEATYESGFVIDKFPISRPNLTFSTLTVSNMSPEDSSIYLCSVEMAPGGGEAFFGQGTRLTVV.

The chain recombines TRBV4-2 with TRBJ1-2; weak D call: TRBD1 (5 bases). Trimming stripped 1 base from V and 3 bases from J, with 15 bases between. Per germline, CDR1 LGHNA and CDR2 YNFKEQ. The CDR3 is made up of 16 amino acids. The CDR3 nucleotides read TGTGCCAGCAGCCAAGGCGACAGACCACCCGACTATGGCTACACCTTC. Translation: CASSQGDRPPDYGYTF.

The rearrangement joins TRBV10-2 to TRBJ1-1, with 7 bases lining up with TRBD1. The J segment lost 3 bases and the V segment lost 5 bases, leaving 0 bases of the junction unmatched. CDR1 is WSHSY, CDR2 SAAADI, per germline. The CDR3 is 12 amino acids. CDR3 protein: CASSQGDTEAFF. CDR3 in DNA: TGCGCCAGCAGTCAGGGGGACACTGAAGCTTTCTTT.

This clone was counted a single time. The chain couples TRBV19 to TRBJ2-1; D perhaps matches TRBD1 (5 bases). Germline values: CDR1 LNHDA, CDR2 SQIVND (reference sequence). The CDR3 spans 13 residues. V was trimmed by 5 bases and J by 8 bases, leaving 13 bases between them. This chain's CDR3 is CASSPPSRDEQFF. The DNA for the CDR3 is TGTGCCAGTAGTCCCCCCAGCAGGGATGAGCAGTTCTTC.

V usage is TRBV30 and J usage is TRBJ1-3; 7 positions agree with TRBD1. Germline CDR1 and CDR2: GTSNPN and SVGIG (reference sequence). The CDR3 sequence is 15 residues long. J lost 0 bases, V lost 2 bases, and 4 bases had no gene match. CDR3 region: CAWSWGQSSGNTIYF. As DNA, the CDR3 is TGTGCCTGGAGTTGGGGACAGTCCTCTGGAAACACCATATATTTT.

The genes are TRBV9 and TRBJ2-1; D not resolved. There are 13 residues in the CDR3. The germline V gene encodes CDR1 SGDLS and CDR2 YYNGEE. The V end lost 0 bases, the J end lost 4 bases, and 5 bases lay between the germline ends. For the CDR3, the DNA is TGTGCCAGCAGCGTAGGGCAATACAATGAGCAGTTCTTC. Translating it yields CASSVGQYNEQFF.

The chain couples TRBV2 to TRBJ1-2, with TRBD1 as a possible D gene (5 bases). The CDR3 is made up of 12 amino acids. CDR1 is SNHLY and CDR2 is FYNNEI in the germline V gene. The V and J ends lost 6 bases and 7 bases respectively, with 12 bases between them. This CDR3 reads CASRGGVGGYTF. The CDR3 DNA is TGTGCCAGCAGAGGAGGGGTTGGTGGCTACACCTTC.